This T cell receptor beta chain emerged from a study of T-cell memory formation after mild COVID-19. General study points: Clones shrinking from day 15 to 85 showed even CD4/CD8 mixes; later expanders tilted CD4+.

The CDR3 contains 13 residues. With 5 bases clipped from V and 2 bases from J, the junction kept 2 bases outside the gene matches. Germline loops: CDR1 MGHRA, CDR2 YSYEKL. TCRdb re-analysed the 5' RACE reads in MiXCR, keeping a single row per CDR3 protein. The data hold tens of thousands of distinct CDR3 sequences, with roughly an eighth observed a single time. A remark on this clonotype: Its antigen is still unknown.

The sequenced sample was PBMCs or a T cell subset sorted from them (not recorded which). The V and J genes are TRBV4-1 and TRBJ1-1; 7 positions agree with TRBD1. The TCR was taken from a man aged 18 to 30 who had mild COVID-19 (a few samples of this study predate the infection). Cell type and time point are not known. CDR3 nucleotides: TGCGCCAGCAGCGACAGGGAAAACACTGAAGCTTTCTTT. This codes for CASSDRENTEAFF.